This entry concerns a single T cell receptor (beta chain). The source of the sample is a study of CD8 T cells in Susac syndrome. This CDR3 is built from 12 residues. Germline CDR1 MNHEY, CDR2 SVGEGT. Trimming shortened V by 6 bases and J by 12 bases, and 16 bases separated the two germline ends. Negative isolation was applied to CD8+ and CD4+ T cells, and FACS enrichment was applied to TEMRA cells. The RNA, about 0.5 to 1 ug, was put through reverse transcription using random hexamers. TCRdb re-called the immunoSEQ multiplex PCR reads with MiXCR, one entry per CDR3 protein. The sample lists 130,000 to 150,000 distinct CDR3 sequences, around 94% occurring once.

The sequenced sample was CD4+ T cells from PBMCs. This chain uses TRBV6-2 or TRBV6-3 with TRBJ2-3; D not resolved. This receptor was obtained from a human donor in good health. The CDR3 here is CASRPMTPPQYF. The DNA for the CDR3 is TGTGCCAGCAGACCCATGACTCCCCCCCAGTATTTT.